A selection of T cell receptor beta chains follows, all from one sample in a study of glioma-infiltrating T cells. TCRdb redid the calling of the multiplex PCR reads with MiXCR, one entry per CDR3 protein. This table holds roughly 120,000 distinct CDR3 sequences, 23% found once. Material for sequencing was glioma tissue, nonneoplastic brain tissue, or PBMCs (not recorded which). The receptors shown here come from a human donor with low-grade glioma or glioblastoma, undergoing nonglioma brain surgery, or in good health (not recorded which). Both conserved end residues are part of each CDR3. The order of the fields is CDR3 DNA, CDR3 protein, V gene, J gene, D gene, clone size. The D gene is left open where the match is weak. Expanded clones get a size class; other rows say once, few or many, or leave the size out.

DNA: TGTGCCAGCAGCGTAGTCGGGACTAGCGGGAGGCCGGATCAAGAGACCCAGTACTTC
CDR3: CASSVVGTSGRPDQETQYF
V: TRBV9
J: TRBJ2-5
D: TRBD2
size: -

DNA: TGTGCCAGCACTAAAGGGACTAGCCTTACCTCCTACGAGCAGTACTTC
CDR3: CASTKGTSLTSYEQYF
V: TRBV6-1
J: TRBJ2-7
D: TRBD2
size: many

DNA: TGTGCCAGTACCTTAGCGACCGGAGCCAACAATGAGCAGTTCTTC
CDR3: CASTLATGANNEQFF
V: TRBV5-4
J: TRBJ2-1
D: -
size: many

DNA: TGTGCCAGCAGTTGGCGGAGGGAACAAAAAAGAACATTCAATGAGCAGTTCTTC
CDR3: CASSWRREQKRTFNEQFF
V: TRBV7-9
J: TRBJ2-1
D: -
size: -

DNA: TGTGCCAGCAGCTTTTCGCTGGCCACAGATACGCAGTATTTT
CDR3: CASSFSLATDTQYF
V: TRBV11-1
J: TRBJ2-3
D: -
size: many

DNA: TGTGCCAGCAGCCGTGGACGGGGGGGGACCCAGTACTTC
CDR3: CASSRGRGGTQYF
V: TRBV12-3/TRBV12-4
J: TRBJ2-5
D: TRBD2
size: once

DNA: TGCGCCAGCAGCCTCCTCGGGGGAGTAACAGATACGCAGTATTTT
CDR3: CASSLLGGVTDTQYF
V: TRBV4-3
J: TRBJ2-3
D: -
size: many

DNA: TGTGCCAGTAGTACTAGCGGATTCTACGAGCAGTACTTC
CDR3: CASSTSGFYEQYF
V: TRBV19
J: TRBJ2-7
D: TRBD2
size: many

DNA: TGTGCCAGCAGTTTGGGCCCGAACACTGAAGCTTTCTTT
CDR3: CASSLGPNTEAFF
V: TRBV12-3/TRBV12-4
J: TRBJ1-1
D: -
size: many

DNA: TGTGCCAGTAGACCACAACCAGGACAGGGAGCCAAAAACATTCAGTACTTC
CDR3: CASRPQPGQGAKNIQYF
V: TRBV19
J: TRBJ2-4
D: TRBD1
size: few

DNA: TGTGCCAGCAGTGAACTGGTGGATACGCAGTATTTT
CDR3: CASSELVDTQYF
V: TRBV2
J: TRBJ2-3
D: -
size: few

DNA: TGTGCCACCAGCAGCCCTGCTGGACAGAGCTCCTATAATTCACCCCTCCACTTT
CDR3: CATSSPAGQSSYNSPLHF
V: TRBV15
J: TRBJ1-6
D: -
size: many

DNA: TGTGCCAGCATCAAACCCGGGAACACTGGAGCTTTCTTT
CDR3: CASIKPGNTGAFF
V: TRBV7-9
J: TRBJ1-1
D: -
size: -

DNA: TGTGCCAGCAGCTCCGCCAGCGGGAGGGCCCCCGGGGAGCTGTTTTTT
CDR3: CASSSASGRAPGELFF
V: TRBV7-9
J: TRBJ2-2
D: TRBD2
size: many

DNA: TGTGCCACCAGTGATTCTGACCCGACAGGGTACGAGCAGTACTTC
CDR3: CATSDSDPTGYEQYF
V: TRBV24-1
J: TRBJ2-7
D: TRBD1
size: many

DNA: TGCAGTGCTAGAGTGACTAGCGGGAGGCGCAACCGAAGGAATGAGCAGTTCTTC
CDR3: CSARVTSGRRNRRNEQFF
V: TRBV20-1
J: TRBJ2-1
D: TRBD2
size: -

DNA: TGTGTCATCAGTGACCGGGACAGTTATAATCAGCCCCAGCATTTT
CDR3: CVISDRDSYNQPQHF
V: TRBV10-3
J: TRBJ1-5
D: TRBD1
size: -

DNA: TGTGCCAGCATCCCTAATACAGGGAACTATGGCTACACCTTC
CDR3: CASIPNTGNYGYTF
V: TRBV12-3/TRBV12-4
J: TRBJ1-2
D: -
size: many

DNA: TGTGCCAACGACGACCCAAACAGGGGTTCATCCTACGAGCAGTACTTC
CDR3: CANDDPNRGSSYEQYF
V: TRBV5-8
J: TRBJ2-7
D: TRBD1
size: many

DNA: TGTGCCAGCAGAACTGCGACAAAGCTTTACATGAACACTGAAGCTTTCTTT
CDR3: CASRTATKLYMNTEAFF
V: TRBV28
J: TRBJ1-1
D: -
size: many

DNA: TGTGCCAGCAGTGAAGGTTGGGGGCCCACCACTGAAGCTTTCTTT
CDR3: CASSEGWGPTTEAFF
V: TRBV6-1
J: TRBJ1-1
D: -
size: many

DNA: TGTGCCAGCAGTGAAATGCGAGCCGCAGGGGAGCTGTTTTTT
CDR3: CASSEMRAAGELFF
V: TRBV2
J: TRBJ2-2
D: -
size: many

DNA: TGTGCCAGCAGGACGTGGACAGGGCAGAGGACTGAAGCTTTCTTT
CDR3: CASRTWTGQRTEAFF
V: TRBV6-1
J: TRBJ1-1
D: TRBD1
size: many

DNA: TGTGCCAGCAGGGACGGATTGAACAATGAGCAGTTCTTC
CDR3: CASRDGLNNEQFF
V: TRBV2
J: TRBJ2-1
D: -
size: many

DNA: TGTGCCAGCAGCCGCCAGGCCACTGATTACGAGCAGTACTTC
CDR3: CASSRQATDYEQYF
V: TRBV9
J: TRBJ2-7
D: -
size: few

DNA: TGTGCCAGCAGCTTAGAAACCACGAAAGGGAGGCACTTC
CDR3: CASSLETTKGRHF
V: TRBV7-2
J: TRBJ2-7
D: -
size: -

DNA: TGCGCCAGCAGCCAAGTAGGCGGGAGGACCTACGAGCAGTACTTC
CDR3: CASSQVGGRTYEQYF
V: TRBV4-1
J: TRBJ2-7
D: TRBD2
size: many

DNA: TGTGCCATCAAGACAGCGGAAAACACTGAAGCTTTCTTT
CDR3: CAIKTAENTEAFF
V: TRBV10-3
J: TRBJ1-1
D: -
size: many

DNA: TGTGCCAGCTCACGAGGACAGAACACTGAAGCTTTCTTT
CDR3: CASSRGQNTEAFF
V: TRBV18
J: TRBJ1-1
D: -
size: many

DNA: TGTGCCAGCAGCTACCAGGTTGGGCAGGGGAAAAACATTCAGTACTTC
CDR3: CASSYQVGQGKNIQYF
V: TRBV11-2
J: TRBJ2-4
D: -
size: -

DNA: TGTGCCAGCAGCCAAGGAGTGGGTAACCCCTACGAGCAGTACTTC
CDR3: CASSQGVGNPYEQYF
V: TRBV3-1
J: TRBJ2-7
D: -
size: many

DNA: TGTGCCAGCAGTTTCTCCGGGGACTCACCCCTCCACTTT
CDR3: CASSFSGDSPLHF
V: TRBV12-3/TRBV12-4
J: TRBJ1-6
D: -
size: many

DNA: TGTGCCACCAGCCGAACCCGGGAGGGAGGACAGCCCCAGCATTTT
CDR3: CATSRTREGGQPQHF
V: TRBV15
J: TRBJ1-5
D: -
size: many

DNA: TGTGCCAGCAGTTACTCGGGACCCAACCCCCTAGCGGGTTGGCGCGAGCAGTACTTC
CDR3: CASSYSGPNPLAGWREQYF
V: TRBV6-6
J: TRBJ2-7
D: TRBD2
size: many

DNA: TGTGCCATCAGTGAGTCAGCGGGGAACACCGGGGAGCTGTTTTTT
CDR3: CAISESAGNTGELFF
V: TRBV10-3
J: TRBJ2-2
D: -
size: many

DNA: TGTGCCACACAGGAAAGGGCCAAAAACATTCAGTACTTC
CDR3: CATQERAKNIQYF
V: TRBV24-1
J: TRBJ2-4
D: -
size: -

DNA: TGTGCCAGCAGTCTCCGGACTAGCGTATACACAGAGACGCAGTATTTT
CDR3: CASSLRTSVYTETQYF
V: TRBV28
J: TRBJ2-3
D: TRBD2
size: many

DNA: TGCGCCAGCAAGTACAGCTGGACTCAGTACAATGAGCAGTTCTTC
CDR3: CASKYSWTQYNEQFF
V: TRBV5-1
J: TRBJ2-1
D: -
size: -

DNA: TGTGCCAGCAGTTCTAAAAACATTCAGTACTTC
CDR3: CASSSKNIQYF
V: TRBV27
J: TRBJ2-4
D: -
size: many

DNA: TGCAGCGCTAGACAGCCGAGCACAGATACGCAGTATTTT
CDR3: CSARQPSTDTQYF
V: TRBV20-1
J: TRBJ2-3
D: -
size: many

DNA: TGTGCCAGCAGTGAAGGGGGGGTTGAGCAGTTCTTC
CDR3: CASSEGGVEQFF
V: TRBV6-1
J: TRBJ2-1
D: -
size: many

DNA: TGTGCCAGCAATCGGGACAGGCAAACCGTTGGGCAGTACTTC
CDR3: CASNRDRQTVGQYF
V: TRBV2
J: TRBJ2-7
D: TRBD1
size: many

DNA: TGTGCCAGTAGTCGCATTCGAGGCACAGCTCAAGAGACCCAGTACTTC
CDR3: CASSRIRGTAQETQYF
V: TRBV19
J: TRBJ2-5
D: -
size: -

DNA: TGCGCCAGCAGCCAACAACGAGGTGTTGACTATGGCTACACCTTC
CDR3: CASSQQRGVDYGYTF
V: TRBV4-1
J: TRBJ1-2
D: -
size: many

DNA: TGCGCCAGCAGCCTTTCTGGGCTAGCGGGTCGGTCGAGCCACAATGAGCAGTTCTTC
CDR3: CASSLSGLAGRSSHNEQFF
V: TRBV5-1
J: TRBJ2-1
D: TRBD2
size: -

DNA: TGCGCCAGCAGCCTTCAGGGGGGCAGCCCGACCTACGAGCAGTACTTC
CDR3: CASSLQGGSPTYEQYF
V: TRBV5-1
J: TRBJ2-7
D: -
size: -

DNA: TGTGCCAGCAGAGGACTAGCGGGAGGGCCACCCTACGAGCAGTACTTC
CDR3: CASRGLAGGPPYEQYF
V: TRBV28
J: TRBJ2-7
D: TRBD2
size: many

DNA: TGCAGTGGTCGCCCGCCTAGCGGGGGGAGCTCCTACGAGCAGTACTTC
CDR3: CSGRPPSGGSSYEQYF
V: TRBV20-1
J: TRBJ2-7
D: TRBD2
size: many

DNA: TGTGCCACCAGCAGAGCTAGTACAAGAGGGAATCAGCCCCAGCATTTT
CDR3: CATSRASTRGNQPQHF
V: TRBV15
J: TRBJ1-5
D: -
size: many

DNA: TGTGCCAGCATACGCGTAGGTTTCGAGAACACTGAAGCTTTCTTT
CDR3: CASIRVGFENTEAFF
V: TRBV6-1
J: TRBJ1-1
D: -
size: many

DNA: TGCAGTGCTACTAGGACAGGGGGTGGGCTCGGTGAGCAGTTCTTC
CDR3: CSATRTGGGLGEQFF
V: TRBV20-1
J: TRBJ2-1
D: TRBD1
size: many

DNA: TGTGCCACCAGCAGAGTACTAGCGGTAGTGGCCGGGGAGTTGTTTTTT
CDR3: CATSRVLAVVAGELFF
V: TRBV15
J: TRBJ2-2
D: TRBD2
size: -

DNA: TGTGCCAGTACCTTGGCGGGGGCCCCGGGTGAGCAGTACTTC
CDR3: CASTLAGAPGEQYF
V: TRBV19
J: TRBJ2-7
D: -
size: -

DNA: TGTGCCAGCAGCTTAAACGGCAGGGGGTCAATGGGATACGAGCAGTACTTC
CDR3: CASSLNGRGSMGYEQYF
V: TRBV7-3
J: TRBJ2-7
D: TRBD1
size: few

DNA: TGTGCCAGCAGCTTAGAGGTTTCTGAGCAGTTCTTC
CDR3: CASSLEVSEQFF
V: TRBV11-3
J: TRBJ2-1
D: -
size: many

DNA: TGTGCCAGCAGCCAAGACAGGGGACGATTAAAGGGGGACGAGCAGTACTTC
CDR3: CASSQDRGRLKGDEQYF
V: TRBV4-2
J: TRBJ2-7
D: -
size: many

DNA: TGCCGTGCTCGCGCTGCGCTTTCGCGCTCCTCCCCTGCGCCGTTCTTC
CDR3: CRARAALSRSSPAPFF
V: TRBV20-1
J: TRBJ2-1
D: -
size: few